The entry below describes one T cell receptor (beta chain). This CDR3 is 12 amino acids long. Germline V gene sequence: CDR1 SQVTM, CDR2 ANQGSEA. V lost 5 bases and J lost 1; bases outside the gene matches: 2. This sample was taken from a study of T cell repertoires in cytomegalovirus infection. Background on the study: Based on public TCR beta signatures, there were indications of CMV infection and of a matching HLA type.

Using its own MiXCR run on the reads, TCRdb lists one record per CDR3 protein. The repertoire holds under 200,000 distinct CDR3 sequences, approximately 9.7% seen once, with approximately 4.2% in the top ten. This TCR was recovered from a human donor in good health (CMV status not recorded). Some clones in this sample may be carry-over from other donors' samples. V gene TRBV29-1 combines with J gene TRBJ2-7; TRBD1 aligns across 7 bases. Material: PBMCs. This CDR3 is CSVLTGSYEQYF. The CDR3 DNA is TGCAGCGTTTTGACAGGGTCCTACGAGCAGTACTTC.